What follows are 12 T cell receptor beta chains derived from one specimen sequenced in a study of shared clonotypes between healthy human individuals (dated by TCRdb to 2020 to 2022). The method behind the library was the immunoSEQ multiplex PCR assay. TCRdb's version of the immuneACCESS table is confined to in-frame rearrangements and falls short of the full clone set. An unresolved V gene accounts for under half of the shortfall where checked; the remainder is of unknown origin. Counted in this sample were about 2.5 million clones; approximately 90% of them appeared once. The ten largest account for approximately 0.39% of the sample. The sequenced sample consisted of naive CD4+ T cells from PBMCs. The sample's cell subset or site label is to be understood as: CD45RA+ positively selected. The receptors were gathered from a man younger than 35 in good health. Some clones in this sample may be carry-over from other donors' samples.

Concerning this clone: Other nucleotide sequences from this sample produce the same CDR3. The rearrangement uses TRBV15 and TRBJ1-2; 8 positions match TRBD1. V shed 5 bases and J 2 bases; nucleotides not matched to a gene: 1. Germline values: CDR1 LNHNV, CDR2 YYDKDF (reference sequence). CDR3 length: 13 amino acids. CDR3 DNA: TGTGCCACCAGCCGGGACAGGAACTATGGCTACACCTTC. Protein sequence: CATSRDRNYGYTF.

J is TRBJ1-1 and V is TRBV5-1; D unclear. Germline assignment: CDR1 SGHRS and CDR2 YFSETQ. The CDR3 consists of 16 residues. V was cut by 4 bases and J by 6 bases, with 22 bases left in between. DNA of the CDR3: TGCGCCAGCAGCCCCTCCGGGCGGGTCGGTAAGGCTGAAGCTTTCTTT. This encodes CASSPSGRVGKAEAFF.

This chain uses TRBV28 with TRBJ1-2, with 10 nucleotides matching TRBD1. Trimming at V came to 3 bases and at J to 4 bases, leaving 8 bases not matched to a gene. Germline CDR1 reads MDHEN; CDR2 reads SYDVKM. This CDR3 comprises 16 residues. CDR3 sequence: CASSLLPDRGGYGYTF. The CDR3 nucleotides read TGTGCCAGCAGTTTGCTTCCGGACAGGGGGGGCTATGGCTACACCTTC.

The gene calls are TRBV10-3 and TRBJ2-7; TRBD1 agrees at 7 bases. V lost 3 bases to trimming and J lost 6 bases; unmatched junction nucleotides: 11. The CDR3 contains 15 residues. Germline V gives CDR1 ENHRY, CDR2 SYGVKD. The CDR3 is CAISDTTGKVGEQYF. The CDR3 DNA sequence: TGTGCCATCAGTGACACGACAGGGAAGGTCGGCGAGCAGTACTTC.

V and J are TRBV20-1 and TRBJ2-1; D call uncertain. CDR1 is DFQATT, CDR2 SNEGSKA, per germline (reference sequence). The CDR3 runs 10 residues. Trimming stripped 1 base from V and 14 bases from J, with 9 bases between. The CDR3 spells CSARVHLEFF. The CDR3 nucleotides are TGCAGTGCTAGAGTCCACCTAGAGTTCTTC.

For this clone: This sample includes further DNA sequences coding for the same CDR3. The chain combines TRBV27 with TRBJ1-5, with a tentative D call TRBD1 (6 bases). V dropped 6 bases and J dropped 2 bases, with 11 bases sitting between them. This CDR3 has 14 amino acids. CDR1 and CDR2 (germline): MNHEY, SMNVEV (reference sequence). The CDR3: CASSSRQGNQPQHF. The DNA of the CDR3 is TGTGCCAGCAGCTCAAGACAGGGCAATCAGCCCCAGCATTTT.

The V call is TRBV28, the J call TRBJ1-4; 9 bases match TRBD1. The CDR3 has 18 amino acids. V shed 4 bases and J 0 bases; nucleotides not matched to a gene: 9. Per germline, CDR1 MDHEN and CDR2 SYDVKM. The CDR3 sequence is CASSSPGQGRATNEKLFF. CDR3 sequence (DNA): TGTGCCAGCAGTTCCCCCGGACAGGGGAGGGCAACTAATGAAAAACTGTTTTTT.

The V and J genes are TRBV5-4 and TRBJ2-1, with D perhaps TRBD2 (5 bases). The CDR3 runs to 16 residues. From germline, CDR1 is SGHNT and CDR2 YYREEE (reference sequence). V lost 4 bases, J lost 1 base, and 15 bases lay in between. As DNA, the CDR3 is TGTGCCAGCAGCGCCGGAACTAGTTTTTCCTACAATGAGCAGTTCTTC. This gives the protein CASSAGTSFSYNEQFF.

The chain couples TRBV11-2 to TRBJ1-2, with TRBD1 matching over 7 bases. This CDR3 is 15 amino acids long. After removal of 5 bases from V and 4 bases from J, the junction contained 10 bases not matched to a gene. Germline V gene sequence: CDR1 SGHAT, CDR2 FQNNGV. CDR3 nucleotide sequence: TGTGCCAGCAGCCAGGGACAGCCCCATGGCTATGGCTACACCTTC. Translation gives CASSQGQPHGYGYTF.

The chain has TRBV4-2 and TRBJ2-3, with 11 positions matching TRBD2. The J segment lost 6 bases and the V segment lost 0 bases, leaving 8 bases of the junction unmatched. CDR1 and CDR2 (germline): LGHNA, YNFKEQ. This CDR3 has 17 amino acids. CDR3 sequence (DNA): TGTGCCAGCAGCCAAGAAGCGGTAGCGGGAGGGCGGGATACGCAGTATTTT. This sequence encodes CASSQEAVAGGRDTQYF.

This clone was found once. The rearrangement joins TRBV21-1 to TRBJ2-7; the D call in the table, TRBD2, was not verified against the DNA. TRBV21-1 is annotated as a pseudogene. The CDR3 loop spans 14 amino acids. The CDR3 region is CASSKLDSSYEQYF. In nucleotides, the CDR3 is TGTGCCAGCAGCAAATTAGATTCGTCCTACGAGCAGTACTTC.

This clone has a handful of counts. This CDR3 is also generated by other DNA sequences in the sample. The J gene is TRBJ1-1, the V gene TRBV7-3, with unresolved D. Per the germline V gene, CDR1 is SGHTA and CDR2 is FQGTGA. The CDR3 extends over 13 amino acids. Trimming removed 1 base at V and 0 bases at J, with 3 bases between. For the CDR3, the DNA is TGTGCCAGCAGCTTAAGCCTGAACACTGAAGCTTTCTTT. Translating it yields CASSLSLNTEAFF.